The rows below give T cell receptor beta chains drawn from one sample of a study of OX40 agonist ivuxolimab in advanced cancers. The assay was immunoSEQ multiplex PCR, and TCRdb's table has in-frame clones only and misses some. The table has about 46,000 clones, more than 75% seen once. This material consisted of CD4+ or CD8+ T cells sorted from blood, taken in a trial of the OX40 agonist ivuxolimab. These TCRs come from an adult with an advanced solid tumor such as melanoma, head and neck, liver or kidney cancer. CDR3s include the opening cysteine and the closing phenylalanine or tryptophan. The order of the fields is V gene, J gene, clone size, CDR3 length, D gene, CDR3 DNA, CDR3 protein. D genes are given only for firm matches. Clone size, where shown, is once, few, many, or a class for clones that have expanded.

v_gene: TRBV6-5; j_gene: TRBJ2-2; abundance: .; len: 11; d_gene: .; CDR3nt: TGTGCCAGCAGTTACCCCGGGGAGCTGTTTTTT; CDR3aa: CASSYPGELFF
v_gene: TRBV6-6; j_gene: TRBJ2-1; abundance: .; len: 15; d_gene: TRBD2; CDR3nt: TGTGCCAGCAGGCTTAGCGGGGGACCGTTAAATGAGCAGTTCTTC; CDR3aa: CASRLSGGPLNEQFF
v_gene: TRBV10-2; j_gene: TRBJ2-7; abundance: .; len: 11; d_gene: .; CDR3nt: TGCGCCAGCAGTGAGACCTACGAGCAGTACTTC; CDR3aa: CASSETYEQYF
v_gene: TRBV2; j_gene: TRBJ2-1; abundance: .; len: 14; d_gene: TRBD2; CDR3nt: TGTGCCAGTTCGACTAGCGGGGGGTGGAATGAGCAGTTCTTC; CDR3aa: CASSTSGGWNEQFF
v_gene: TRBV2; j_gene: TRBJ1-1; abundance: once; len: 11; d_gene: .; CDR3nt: TGTGCCGCCCTGGGAGGCGGTGAAGCTTTCTTT; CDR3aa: CAALGGGEAFF
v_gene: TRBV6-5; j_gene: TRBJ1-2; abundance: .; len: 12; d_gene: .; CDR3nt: TGTGCCAGCCGTTCAGGATACTATGGCTACACCTTC; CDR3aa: CASRSGYYGYTF
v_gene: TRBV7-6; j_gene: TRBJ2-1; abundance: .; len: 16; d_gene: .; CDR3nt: TGTGCCAGCAGCTCGGGCTATGAGTGGGTAAACAATGAGCAGTTCTTC; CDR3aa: CASSSGYEWVNNEQFF
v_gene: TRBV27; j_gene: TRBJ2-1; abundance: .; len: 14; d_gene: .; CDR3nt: TGTGCCAGCAGACCCCTGGGGGGTAGCAATGAGCAGTTCTTC; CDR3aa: CASRPLGGSNEQFF
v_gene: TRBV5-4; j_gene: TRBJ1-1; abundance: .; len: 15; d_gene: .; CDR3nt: TGTGCCAGCAGCTTGGAGTCGGGGGGCAACACTGAAGCTTTCTTT; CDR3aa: CASSLESGGNTEAFF
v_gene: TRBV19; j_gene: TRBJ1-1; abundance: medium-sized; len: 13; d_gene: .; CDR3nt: TGTGCCAGTGAAGGGGGTGTAGACACTGAAGCTTTCTTT; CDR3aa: CASEGGVDTEAFF
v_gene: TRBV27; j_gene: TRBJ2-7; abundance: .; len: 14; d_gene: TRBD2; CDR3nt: TGTGCCAGCAGCTGGAGCGGGATGGCCTACGAGCAGTACTTC; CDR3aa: CASSWSGMAYEQYF
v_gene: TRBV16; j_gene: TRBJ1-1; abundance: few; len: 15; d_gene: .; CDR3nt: TGTGCCAGCAGCCAATCGGTAGACATGAACACTGAAGCTTTCTTT; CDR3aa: CASSQSVDMNTEAFF
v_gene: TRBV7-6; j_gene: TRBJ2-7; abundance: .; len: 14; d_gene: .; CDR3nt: TGTGCCAGCAGCTTAGCGCCGGGGGCCTACGAGCAGTACTTC; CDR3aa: CASSLAPGAYEQYF
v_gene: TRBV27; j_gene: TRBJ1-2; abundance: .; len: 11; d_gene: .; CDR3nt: TGTGCCAGGACATCGAACTATGGCTACACCTTC; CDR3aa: CARTSNYGYTF
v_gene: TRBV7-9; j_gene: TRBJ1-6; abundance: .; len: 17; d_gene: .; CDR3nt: TGTGCCAGCAGCTTAGGGACGGGAAGCTCCTATAATTCACCCCTCCACTTT; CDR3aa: CASSLGTGSSYNSPLHF
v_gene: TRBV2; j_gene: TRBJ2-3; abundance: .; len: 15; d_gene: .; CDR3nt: TGTGCCAGCAGTGGGCACCCCTCCAACCCAGATACGCAGTATTTT; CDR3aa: CASSGHPSNPDTQYF
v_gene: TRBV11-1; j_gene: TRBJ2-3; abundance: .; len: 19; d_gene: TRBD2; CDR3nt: TGTGCCAGCAGCTACGGGGACGGGACTAGCGACCCTAGCACAGATACGCAGTATTTT; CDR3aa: CASSYGDGTSDPSTDTQYF
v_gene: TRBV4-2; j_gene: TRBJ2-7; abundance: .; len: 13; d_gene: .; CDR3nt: TGTGCCAGCAGCCAAGATCGATACTACGAGCAGTACTTC; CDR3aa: CASSQDRYYEQYF
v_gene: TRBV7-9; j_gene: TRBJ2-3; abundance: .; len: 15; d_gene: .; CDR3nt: TGTGCCAGCAGCGGCCAGGACTATCACACAGATACGCAGTATTTT; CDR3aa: CASSGQDYHTDTQYF
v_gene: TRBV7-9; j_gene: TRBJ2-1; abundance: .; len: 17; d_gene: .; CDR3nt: TGTGCCAGCAGCTTAGCAGGGGGACATAGTTCCTACAATGAGCAGTTCTTC; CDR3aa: CASSLAGGHSSYNEQFF
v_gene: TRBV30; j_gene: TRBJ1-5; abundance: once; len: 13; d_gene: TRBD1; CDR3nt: TGTGCCTGGACAGGGGGCTGGAATCAGCCCCAGCATTTT; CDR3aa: CAWTGGWNQPQHF
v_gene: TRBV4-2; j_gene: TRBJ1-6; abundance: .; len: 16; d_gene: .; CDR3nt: TGTGCCAGCAGCCAAGCGTGGGCAGTCTATAATTCACCCCTCCACTTT; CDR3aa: CASSQAWAVYNSPLHF
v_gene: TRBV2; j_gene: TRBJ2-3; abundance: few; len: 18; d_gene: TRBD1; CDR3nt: TGTGCCAGTGGGGACAGGGGCCCGGTTAGCGCCCCCACAGATACGCAGTATTTT; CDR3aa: CASGDRGPVSAPTDTQYF
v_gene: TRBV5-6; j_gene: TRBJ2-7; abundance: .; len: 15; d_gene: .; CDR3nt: TGTGCCAGCAGCCCTTTGTGGCGGGGCGGCTACGAGCAGTACTTC; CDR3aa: CASSPLWRGGYEQYF
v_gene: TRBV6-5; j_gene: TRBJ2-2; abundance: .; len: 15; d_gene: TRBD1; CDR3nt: TGTGCCAGCAGTCCCGGGACAGCTCACACCGGGGAGCTGTTTTTT; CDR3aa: CASSPGTAHTGELFF
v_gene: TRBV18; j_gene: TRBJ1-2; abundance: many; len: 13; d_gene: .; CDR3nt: TGTGCCAGCTCACCTACAGCAAACTATGGCTACACCTTC; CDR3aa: CASSPTANYGYTF
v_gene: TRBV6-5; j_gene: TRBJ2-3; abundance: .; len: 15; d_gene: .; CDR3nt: TGTGCCAGCAGTAACCGGGACTCTAGCACAGATACGCAGTATTTT; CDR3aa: CASSNRDSSTDTQYF
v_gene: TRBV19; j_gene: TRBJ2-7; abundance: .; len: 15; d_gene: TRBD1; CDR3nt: TGTGCCAGTAGTATCGGGACAGGGGGCTTGTACGAGCAGTACTTC; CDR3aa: CASSIGTGGLYEQYF
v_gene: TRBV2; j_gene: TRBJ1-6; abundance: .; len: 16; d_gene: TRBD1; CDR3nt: TGTGCCAGCAGCGACAGGGAGTGGTCCTATAATTCACCCCTCCACTTT; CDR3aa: CASSDREWSYNSPLHF
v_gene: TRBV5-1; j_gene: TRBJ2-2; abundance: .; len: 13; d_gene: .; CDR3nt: TGCGCCAGCAGCCAGTTCAACACCGGGGAGCTGTTTTTT; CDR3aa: CASSQFNTGELFF
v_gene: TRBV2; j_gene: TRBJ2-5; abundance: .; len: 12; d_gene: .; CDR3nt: TGTGCCAGCGTCTCAGAAACCGAGACCCAGTACTTC; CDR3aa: CASVSETETQYF
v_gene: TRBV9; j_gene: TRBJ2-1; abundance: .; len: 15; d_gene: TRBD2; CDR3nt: TGTGCCAGCAGCGTAGTGTCTAGCGGGTACAATGAGCAGTTCTTC; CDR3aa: CASSVVSSGYNEQFF
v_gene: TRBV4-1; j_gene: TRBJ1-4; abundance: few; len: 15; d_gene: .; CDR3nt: TGCGCCAGCAGCCCTCCGAGGACGACTAATGAAAAACTGTTTTTT; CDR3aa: CASSPPRTTNEKLFF
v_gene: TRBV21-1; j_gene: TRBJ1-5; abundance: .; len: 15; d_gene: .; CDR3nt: TGTGCCAGCGCGCCGGGGCAGGTAAACAATCAGCCCCAGCATTTT; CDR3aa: CASAPGQVNNQPQHF
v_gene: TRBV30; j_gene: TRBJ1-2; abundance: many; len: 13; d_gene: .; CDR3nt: TGTGCCTGGAGTTGGGGAGGGAACTATGGCTACACCTTC; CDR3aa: CAWSWGGNYGYTF
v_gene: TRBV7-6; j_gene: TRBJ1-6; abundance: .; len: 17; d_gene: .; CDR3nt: TGTGCCAGCAGCTTAGCGAAAAATCAGAAACGTAATTCACCCCTCCACTTT; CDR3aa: CASSLAKNQKRNSPLHF
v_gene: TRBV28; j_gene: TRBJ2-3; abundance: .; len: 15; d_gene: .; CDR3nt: TGTGCCAGCAGTCGGGGCGGTCAGCGCACAGATACGCAGTATTTT; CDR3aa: CASSRGGQRTDTQYF
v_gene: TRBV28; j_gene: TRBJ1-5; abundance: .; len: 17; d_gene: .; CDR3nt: TGTGCCAGCAGTCCCCCAGGGGAAGCTTTAAGCAATCAGCCCCAGCATTTT; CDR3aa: CASSPPGEALSNQPQHF
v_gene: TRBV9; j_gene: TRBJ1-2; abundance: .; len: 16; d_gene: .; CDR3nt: TGTGCCAGCAGCGACCAGGGAGCGGACAGCTTCTATGGCTACACCTTC; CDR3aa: CASSDQGADSFYGYTF
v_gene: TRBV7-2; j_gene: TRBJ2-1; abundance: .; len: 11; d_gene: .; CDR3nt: TGTGCCAGCAGCTTCCTCGATGAGCAGTTCTTC; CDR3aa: CASSFLDEQFF
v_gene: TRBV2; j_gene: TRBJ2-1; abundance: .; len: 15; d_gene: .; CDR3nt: TGTGCCAGCAGGGAGTTGGTTAACTCCTACAATGAGCAGTTCTTC; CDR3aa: CASRELVNSYNEQFF
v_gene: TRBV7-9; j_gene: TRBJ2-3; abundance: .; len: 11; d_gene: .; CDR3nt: TGTGCCAGCAGCTCAGGGTTGACGCAGTATTTT; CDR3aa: CASSSGLTQYF
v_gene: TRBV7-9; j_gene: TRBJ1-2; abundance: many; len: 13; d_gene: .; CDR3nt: TGTGCCAGCAGCTTAGGGGGGGTATCTGGCTACACCTTC; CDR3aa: CASSLGGVSGYTF
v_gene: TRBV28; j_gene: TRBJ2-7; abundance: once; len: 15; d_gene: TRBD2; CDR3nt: TGTGCCAGCAGTAGGGAGCGGGATTCCTCCTACGAGCAGTACTTC; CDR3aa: CASSRERDSSYEQYF
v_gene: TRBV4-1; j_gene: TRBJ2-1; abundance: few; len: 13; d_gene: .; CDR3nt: TGCGCCAGCAGCCAAGATAGGGGCGGGGAGCAGTTCTTC; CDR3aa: CASSQDRGGEQFF
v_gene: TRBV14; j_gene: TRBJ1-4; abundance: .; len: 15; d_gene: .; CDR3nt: TGTGCCAGCAGCCAAGAGGCGAGGTTCGGTGAAAAACTGTTTTTT; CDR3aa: CASSQEARFGEKLFF
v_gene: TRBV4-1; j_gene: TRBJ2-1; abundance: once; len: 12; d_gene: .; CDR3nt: TGCGCCAGCGGTAGCTCCTACAATGAGCAGTTCTTC; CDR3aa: CASGSSYNEQFF
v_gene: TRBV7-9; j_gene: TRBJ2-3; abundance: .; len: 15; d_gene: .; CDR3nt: TGTGCCAGCAGCTTCAGGGGGGGGCCCGAAGATACGCAGTATTTT; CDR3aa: CASSFRGGPEDTQYF
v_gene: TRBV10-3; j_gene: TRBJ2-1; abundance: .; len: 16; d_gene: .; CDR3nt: TGTGCCATCAGTGGACAGGCCATCGGCTCCTACAATGAGCAGTTCTTC; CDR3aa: CAISGQAIGSYNEQFF
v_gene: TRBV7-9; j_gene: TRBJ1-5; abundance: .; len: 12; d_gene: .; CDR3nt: TGTGCCAGCAGCTTAACTTCTCAGCCCCAGCATTTT; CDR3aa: CASSLTSQPQHF
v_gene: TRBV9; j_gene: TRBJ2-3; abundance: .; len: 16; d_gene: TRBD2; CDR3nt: TGTGCCAGCAGCAAATATAGCGGGGGTAGGTCAGATACGCAGTATTTT; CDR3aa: CASSKYSGGRSDTQYF
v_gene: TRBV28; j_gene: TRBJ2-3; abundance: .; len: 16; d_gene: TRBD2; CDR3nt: TGTGCCAGCAGTGGAGGACTAGCGGGAGCTACAGATACGCAGTATTTT; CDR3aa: CASSGGLAGATDTQYF
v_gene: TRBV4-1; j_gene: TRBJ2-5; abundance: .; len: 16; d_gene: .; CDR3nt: TGCGCCAGCAGCCAAATTGGCAGTGGGGTCCAAGAGACCCAGTACTTC; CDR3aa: CASSQIGSGVQETQYF